The rows below give T cell receptor beta chains drawn from one sample of a study of human T cells and chemical hapten exposure. TCRdb re-derived calls from the RACE reads in MiXCR, one entry per CDR3 protein. The data contain more than 60,000 distinct CDR3 sequences, approximately 8.6% of them singletons. Input material: whole blood. All receptors derive from a male donor in good health. Some clones in this sample may be carry-over from other donors' samples. Each CDR3 is given with its conserved first and last residue. Each record gives: D gene, J gene, CDR3 length, V gene, clone size, CDR3 DNA, CDR3 protein. A D gene is named only where the DNA matches it firmly. Only part of the rows carry a size: once, few, many, or a class if the clone is expanded.

NA | TRBJ2-7 | 15 | TRBV14 | many | TGTGCCAGCAGCCAAGCGGCAGGGGATAGGTACGAGCAGTACTTC | CASSQAAGDRYEQYF
TRBD2 | TRBJ2-3 | 15 | TRBV9 | few | TGTGCCAGCAGAAAGACTAGCCTACTAGGAGATACGCAGTATTTT | CASRKTSLLGDTQYF
NA | TRBJ2-6 | 18 | TRBV18 | NA | TGTGCCAGCTCACGGATATCACAGGGTTCTCTGGGGGCCAACGTCCTGACTTTC | CASSRISQGSLGANVLTF
NA | TRBJ1-4 | 17 | TRBV12-3/TRBV12-4 | NA | TGTGCCAGCAGTTCCTCGGGGCGCCTTGCAACTAATGAAAAACTGTTTTTT | CASSSSGRLATNEKLFF
NA | TRBJ1-5 | 15 | TRBV6-2/TRBV6-3 | few | TGTGCCAGCAGTTCCGAGGAAATTCCGGGTCAGCCCCAGCATTTT | CASSSEEIPGQPQHF
TRBD1 | TRBJ1-1 | 17 | TRBV3-1 | NA | TGTGCCAGCAGCCAGGCTCCCTGGCAGGGGGCCTACACTGAAGCTTTCTTT | CASSQAPWQGAYTEAFF
TRBD2 | TRBJ2-7 | 14 | TRBV6-5 | few | TGTGCCAGCAGTAGACTAGCGGGAGGTTACGAGCAGTACTTC | CASSRLAGGYEQYF
NA | TRBJ2-7 | 14 | TRBV5-1 | many | TGCGCCAGCAGCTTGTCTAAGAATAACTACGAGCAGTACTTC | CASSLSKNNYEQYF
TRBD1 | TRBJ2-7 | 13 | TRBV2 | NA | TGTGCCAGCAGTGAAGCGCAGACAGGGATCGAGTACTTC | CASSEAQTGIEYF
NA | TRBJ1-1 | 15 | TRBV3-1 | NA | TGTGCCAGCAGTTCCTGGAGGGGAGTTAACACTGAAGCTTTCTTT | CASSSWRGVNTEAFF
TRBD1 | TRBJ2-6 | 18 | TRBV25-1 | few | TGTGCCAGCAGCGCTCCGGGACAGGGTTTGTATGGGGCCAACGTCCTGACTTTC | CASSAPGQGLYGANVLTF
TRBD1 | TRBJ2-7 | 15 | TRBV9 | few | TGTGCCAGCAGCCCCCGGACAGGGCTTACCTACGAGCAGTACTTC | CASSPRTGLTYEQYF
NA | TRBJ2-5 | 15 | TRBV10-3 | NA | TGTGCCATCAGTGACGGGGGAGTGGCCCAAGAGACCCAGTACTTC | CAISDGGVAQETQYF
NA | TRBJ1-2 | 15 | TRBV5-6 | NA | TGTGCCAGCAGCTTGTCGGCACTCTCGCGGCGTGGCTACACCTTC | CASSLSALSRRGYTF
NA | TRBJ1-4 | 17 | TRBV5-5 | NA | TGTGCCAGCAGCTTGGGACTGGCAGGGCGGGCTAATGAAAAACTGTTTTTT | CASSLGLAGRANEKLFF
NA | TRBJ1-2 | 14 | TRBV7-2 | few | TGTGCCAGCAGCTTAGGGCACGGGGTGGGAGGCTACACCTTC | CASSLGHGVGGYTF
NA | TRBJ2-3 | 18 | TRBV3-1 | few | TGTGCCAGCAGCCAAGAGTTTGTTTTCCCGAGTGGCACAGATACGCAGTATTTT | CASSQEFVFPSGTDTQYF
TRBD1 | TRBJ2-7 | 13 | TRBV29-1 | few | TGCAGCGTCGTTGGGACAGGGACTTACGAGCAGTACTTC | CSVVGTGTYEQYF
NA | TRBJ2-5 | 10 | TRBV6-2/TRBV6-3 | NA | TGTGCCAGCGCGCAAGAGACCCAGTACTTC | CASAQETQYF
NA | TRBJ2-7 | 15 | TRBV6-5 | NA | TGTGCCAGCAGTTACACCGACAGGGAGGCCTACGAGCAGTACTTC | CASSYTDREAYEQYF
TRBD2 | TRBJ2-2 | 15 | TRBV10-2 | few | TGCGCCAGCAGTGATCCTAGCGGGCCCACCGGGGAGCTGTTTTTT | CASSDPSGPTGELFF
TRBD2 | TRBJ2-5 | 15 | TRBV27 | NA | TGTGCCAGCAGTTTCGGGCTAGCGGGAGGAGAGACCCAGTACTTC | CASSFGLAGGETQYF
NA | TRBJ2-3 | 11 | TRBV9 | many | TGTGCCAGCACCAGCACAGATACGCAGTATTTT | CASTSTDTQYF
NA | TRBJ1-5 | 13 | TRBV5-1 | NA | TGCGCCAGCAGCTTGGACGGCCAAGTGCCCCAGCATTTT | CASSLDGQVPQHF
TRBD1 | TRBJ2-3 | 14 | TRBV4-2 | NA | TGTGCCAGCAACCCAGGGGGCAGGTGGGATACGCAGTATTTT | CASNPGGRWDTQYF
NA | TRBJ2-2 | 16 | TRBV7-9 | NA | TGTGCCAGCAGCCCTACGGCCAGGGTCAAGACCGGGGAGCTGTTTTTT | CASSPTARVKTGELFF
NA | TRBJ1-4 | 13 | TRBV29-1 | many | TGCAGCGTTGTCTGGGGACCTAATGAAAAACTGTTTTTT | CSVVWGPNEKLFF
TRBD1 | TRBJ1-4 | 14 | TRBV6-9 | NA | TGTGCCAGCACCTTCGACAGGGAGGATGAAAAACTGTTTTTT | CASTFDREDEKLFF
NA | TRBJ1-6 | 15 | TRBV7-9 | NA | TGTGCCAGCAGTCCAATGGGAGTCTATAATTCACCCCTCCACTTT | CASSPMGVYNSPLHF
NA | TRBJ1-5 | 13 | TRBV7-2 | few | TGTGCCAGCAGCAGGGGGGACACTCGGCCCCAGCATTTT | CASSRGDTRPQHF
TRBD1 | TRBJ1-2 | 14 | TRBV7-9 | few | TGTGCCAGCAGCCCCACAGGGGGCGGAGATGGCTACACCTTC | CASSPTGGGDGYTF
NA | TRBJ1-1 | 13 | TRBV7-9 | NA | TGTGCCAGCAGCCCAATCTCCGGGGCGGAAGCTTTCTTT | CASSPISGAEAFF
TRBD1 | TRBJ2-3 | 18 | TRBV6-6 | many | TGTGCCAGCAGTTACCCCTCTAGCACAGGGGCTAGCACAGATACGCAGTATTTT | CASSYPSSTGASTDTQYF
NA | TRBJ1-5 | 17 | TRBV7-8 | few | TGTGCCAGCAGCTTAGGTGTGGGGGGGCGAGGGAATCAGCCCCAGCATTTT | CASSLGVGGRGNQPQHF
TRBD1 | TRBJ1-6 | 17 | TRBV5-6 | few | TGTGCCAGCAGCCCAAGGACAGGGGCACCCTATAATTCACCCCTCCACTTT | CASSPRTGAPYNSPLHF
NA | TRBJ1-6 | 15 | TRBV9 | NA | TGTGCCAGCAGCGTAGACCAGGCCTATAATTCACCCCTCCACTTT | CASSVDQAYNSPLHF
TRBD1 | TRBJ2-5 | 14 | TRBV2 | NA | TGTGCCAGCAGGGTCGGACAGGGGGCGGAGACCCAGTACTTC | CASRVGQGAETQYF
NA | TRBJ1-1 | 13 | TRBV5-1 | many | TGCGCCAGCAGCTTACGACTGAACACTGAAGCTTTCTTT | CASSLRLNTEAFF
NA | TRBJ2-7 | 14 | TRBV20-1 | many | TGCAGTGCTAGTTTCGGAGGTCCAAAAGACGAGCAGTACTTC | CSASFGGPKDEQYF
TRBD1 | TRBJ1-2 | 13 | TRBV4-3 | many | TGCGCCAGCAGCCGCACAGGGGGGAATGGCTACACCTTC | CASSRTGGNGYTF
NA | TRBJ1-4 | 14 | TRBV5-1 | few | TGCGCCAGCAGCCTGGGGGGGGCCGATGAAAAACTGTTTTTT | CASSLGGADEKLFF